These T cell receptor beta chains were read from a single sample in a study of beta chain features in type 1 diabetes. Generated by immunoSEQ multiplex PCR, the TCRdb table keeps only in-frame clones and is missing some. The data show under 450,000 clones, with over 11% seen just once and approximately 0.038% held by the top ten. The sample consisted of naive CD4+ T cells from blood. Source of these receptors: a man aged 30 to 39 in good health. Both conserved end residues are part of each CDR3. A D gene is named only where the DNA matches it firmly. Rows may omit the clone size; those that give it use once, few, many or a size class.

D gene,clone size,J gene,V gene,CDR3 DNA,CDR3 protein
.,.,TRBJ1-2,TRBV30,TGTGCCTGGAGTGTAGGGGGAGAAGGCTACACCTTC,CAWSVGGEGYTF
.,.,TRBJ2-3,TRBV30,TGTGCCTGTCTGGGGGGCCGCGCAGATACGCAGTATTTT,CACLGGRADTQYF
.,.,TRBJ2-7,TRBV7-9,TGTGCCAGCAGCTTAGAGTTCCGGCCTAACGAGCAGTACTTC,CASSLEFRPNEQYF
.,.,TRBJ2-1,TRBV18,TGTGCCAGCTCACCACCCGATAGGGGAAGCTCCTACAATGAGCAGTTCTTC,CASSPPDRGSSYNEQFF
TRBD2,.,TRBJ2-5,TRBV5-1,TGCGCCAGCAGCTTGGTTAGCGGGGGAGAGACCCAGTACTTC,CASSLVSGGETQYF
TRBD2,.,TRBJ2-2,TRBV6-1,TGTGCCAGCAGTGAAGTCTTGGGACTAGCTGTCACCGGGGAGCTGTTTTTT,CASSEVLGLAVTGELFF
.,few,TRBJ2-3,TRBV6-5,TGTGCCAGCAGTCAAGGGGGGGCAGATACGCAGTATTTT,CASSQGGADTQYF
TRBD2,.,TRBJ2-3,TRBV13,TGTGCCAGCAGCGGGGAGCGGGAGGGCCTGGTTCGTACGCAGTATTTT,CASSGEREGLVRTQYF
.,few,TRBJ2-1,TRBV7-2,TGTGCCAGCAGCTTAGTGACCTCCGAGTTCTACAATGAGCAGTTCTTC,CASSLVTSEFYNEQFF
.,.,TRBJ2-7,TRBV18,TGTGCCAGCTCACCAGGGACCACCTACGAGCAGTACTTC,CASSPGTTYEQYF
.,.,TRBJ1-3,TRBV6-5,TGTGCCAGCAGTTACGGTGGAGCCGGAAACACCATATATTTT,CASSYGGAGNTIYF
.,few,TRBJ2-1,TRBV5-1,TGCGCCAGCAGCTTGATCGCAGGGGACCACAATGAGCAGTTCTTC,CASSLIAGDHNEQFF
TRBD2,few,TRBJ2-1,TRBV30,TGTGCCTGGACCAGCGGGAGTACTCTAAATGAGCAGTTCTTC,CAWTSGSTLNEQFF
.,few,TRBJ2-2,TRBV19,TGTGCCAGTAGGAAACCAGGGTCCACCGGGGAGCTGTTTTTT,CASRKPGSTGELFF
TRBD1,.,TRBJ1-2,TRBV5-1,TGCGCCAGCAGCTTAGGGACAGCTGCTAACTATGGCTACACCTTC,CASSLGTAANYGYTF
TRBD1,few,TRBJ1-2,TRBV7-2,TGTGCCAGCAGCCGGGACAGAAACTATGGCTACACCTTC,CASSRDRNYGYTF
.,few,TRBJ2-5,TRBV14,TGTGCCAGCAGCCAAGAGCCGGTAAGGGTCCAAGAGACCCAGTACTTC,CASSQEPVRVQETQYF
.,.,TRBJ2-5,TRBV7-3,TGTGCCAGCAGCTTTTCGGAGGGAAAGACCCAGTACTTC,CASSFSEGKTQYF
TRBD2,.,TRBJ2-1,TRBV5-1,TGCGCCAGCAGCTTAGGACTAGCGGGGCACAATGAGCAGTTCTTC,CASSLGLAGHNEQFF
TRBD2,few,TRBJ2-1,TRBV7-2,TGTGCCAGCAGCCCCGGGACTAGCGGACTAAACTACAATGAGCAGTTCTTC,CASSPGTSGLNYNEQFF